Each of the 3 T cell receptor beta chains below was sequenced from the same sample in a study of Tregs in tolerant kidney transplant recipients. Assay used: immunoSEQ multiplex PCR; TCRdb lists only in-frame clones, some missing. The table lists 25,000 to 35,000 clones, with approximately 7.3% in the top ten. The sequencing here drew on CD8+ T cells from blood, taken before the transplant. The receptors come from a human donor who received a combined kidney and bone marrow transplant.

In regard to this clone: The sequence runs out 3 residues before the end of the CDR3; the remainder is reconstructed from the germline J gene. The chain couples TRBV10-2 to TRBJ2-7; 7 nucleotides agree with TRBD1. The V and J ends lost 4 bases and 0 bases, in that order; junction bases with no gene match: 6. Germline assignment: CDR1 WSHSY and CDR2 SAAADI. The CDR3 has 15 residues. The part of the CDR3 DNA that was read is TGCGCCAGCAGTGCGCGGACAGGAAGCTCCTACGAG. This translates into CASSARTGSSYE. The whole CDR3 region reads CASSARTGSSYEQYF.

Points on this clone: The CDR3 end lies 3 residues beyond the end of the read and is filled in from the germline J gene. This chain uses TRBV20-1 with TRBJ2-3; TRBD2 matches at 8 bases. J gave up 3 bases and V 4 bases, and 15 bases lay outside the gene matches. Looked up from germline, CDR1 is DFQATT and CDR2 is SNEGSKA (reference sequence). The CDR3 loop spans 17 amino acids. CDR3 amino acids: CSATRPFSGAFTDTQYF. The covered CDR3 bases are TGCAGTGCTACCCGTCCTTTTAGCGGGGCGTTTACAGATACG.

Note on this clone: The read terminates 3 residues before the CDR3 end, so the remaining end is supplied by the germline J gene. The V and J genes are TRBV7-9 and TRBJ1-2; D may be TRBD1 (5 bases). The germline CDR1 and CDR2 sequences are SEHNR and FQNEAQ (reference sequence). CDR3 length equals 13 residues. CDR3 protein: CASSLGQISGYTF. Partial CDR3 DNA: TGTGCCAGCAGCCTTGGACAAATTTCAGGC. Filled out from reference TRBV7-9 and TRBJ1-2, the complete variable domain reads DTGVSQNPRHKITKRGQNVTFRCDPISEHNRLYWYRQTLGQGPEFLTYFQNEAQLEKSRLLSDRFSAERPKGSFSTLEIQRTEQGDSAMYLCASSLGQISGYTFGSGTRLTVV.